This T cell receptor (beta chain) emerged from a study of T cells in Graves' hyperthyroidism and ophthalmopathy. The V gene lost 4 bases and the J gene lost 1 base, with 7 bases spanning the gap. CDR1 is SGHTA and CDR2 is FQGTGA in the germline V gene. CDR3 length: 13 amino acids. TCR beta CDR3 regions were amplified from RNA transcripts. The HTBI primer set served for first-round RT-PCR of the TCR CDR3. TCRdb re-called the multiplex PCR reads through MiXCR, storing one row per CDR3 protein. The table shows about 49,000 distinct CDR3 sequences, with less than 65% occurring only once. The clonotype comes from a man younger than 30 with Graves' hyperthyroidism. This chain links TRBV7-3 with TRBJ1-1, with D maybe TRBD1 (5 bases). The sequenced sample consisted of peripheral blood or thyroid tissue (not recorded which). The CDR3 DNA reads as TGTGCCAGCAGCTCCGGGGCGAACACTGAAGCTTTCTTT. Translated, it gives CASSSGANTEAFF.